These 19 T cell receptor beta chains were all obtained from the same sample, sequenced in a study of blood T cell repertoires in COVID-19. The repertoire was sequenced with immunoSEQ multiplex PCR; TCRdb's copy has only in-frame clones and lacks some. Of 250,000 to 400,000 clones listed, 88% were seen once; the top ten hold 1.5% to 2%. Material for sequencing was peripheral blood. Receptors were obtained from a woman aged 30 to 39 with COVID-19, enrolled during active disease.

The rearrangement uses TRBV4-3 and TRBJ2-3; a possible D gene is TRBD1 (6 bases). With 1 base removed from V and 0 bases from J, the gap between germline ends came to 14 bases. Per the germline V gene, CDR1 is LGHNA and CDR2 is YSLEER. The CDR3 is 17 amino acids. The CDR3 coding sequence is TGCGCCAGCAGCCAAGGACAGGCCTTCACTAGCACAGATACGCAGTATTTT. Translated, it gives CASSQGQAFTSTDTQYF.

This chain links TRBV7-3 with TRBJ2-3; 8 bases align to TRBD2. J lost 4 bases, V lost 0 bases, and 3 bases had no gene match. CDR1 SGHTA and CDR2 FQGTGA come from the germline V gene. The CDR3 length is 15 residues. The CDR3 is CASSLTGGASDTQYF. The CDR3 region has the DNA TGTGCCAGCAGCTTAACCGGGGGGGCCTCAGATACGCAGTATTTT.

The gene calls are TRBV7-8 and TRBJ2-1, with D possibly TRBD2 on 5 matching bases. V lost 7 bases and J 8 bases, leaving 12 bases between the germline ends. Germline V CDR1 and CDR2: SGHVS, FQNEAQ. This CDR3 comprises 12 residues. CDR3 sequence: CASTVTRDEQFF. Here the CDR3 DNA reads TGTGCCAGCACAGTAACGAGGGATGAGCAGTTCTTC.

The chain uses TRBV28 and TRBJ1-1, with no clear D. The germline V and J ends were trimmed by 8 bases and 1 base, with 14 bases remaining between them. The CDR3 is made up of 14 amino acids. Germline CDR1 reads MDHEN; CDR2 reads SYDVKM. CDR3 loop: CASSPLGANTEAFF. As DNA, the CDR3 is TGTGCCAGCTCCCCTTTGGGAGCGAACACTGAAGCTTTCTTT.

This chain uses TRBV4-1 with TRBJ1-4; 7 bases line up with TRBD1. With V trimmed by 4 bases and J by 6 bases, 8 bases remained unmatched. This CDR3 comprises 15 residues. Germline lookup yields CDR1 MGHRA and CDR2 YSYEKL. CDR3 bases: TGCGCCAGCAGCCTCCGACAGGGAGTCGATGAAAAACTGTTTTTT. Encoded protein: CASSLRQGVDEKLFF.

CDR3 in amino acids: CASSYGSRTGYTGELFF. Here the CDR3 DNA reads TGCGCCAGCAGCTATGGAAGTAGGACAGGGTACACCGGGGAGCTGTTTTTT. The chain is built from TRBV5-1 and TRBJ2-2; TRBD1 agrees at 8 bases. This CDR3 has 17 amino acids. The V segment lost 3 bases and the J segment 3 bases; nucleotides outside the gene matches: 10. Germline CDR1 and CDR2: SGHRS and YFSETQ.

Concerning this clone itself: Other nucleotide sequences from this sample produce the same CDR3. This chain connects TRBV5-1 to TRBJ2-5, with D tentatively TRBD2 (6 bases). The germline CDR1 and CDR2 sequences are SGHRS and YFSETQ. Between the trimmed V and J ends, which lost 1 base and 3 bases, there was a span of 7 bases. The CDR3 is 13 amino acids. The CDR3 sequence: CASSLTGEETQYF. The CDR3 bases are TGCGCCAGCAGCTTGACGGGGGAAGAGACCCAGTACTTC.

The V and J genes are TRBV5-5 and TRBJ2-5, with 10 bases that match TRBD2. The V and J ends lost 2 bases and 5 bases, in that order; junction bases with no gene match: 6. CDR3 length equals 15 residues. The germline CDR1 and CDR2 sequences are SGHKS and YYEKEE (reference sequence). DNA of the CDR3: TGTGCCAGCAGCTTTCGGTCTAGCGGGGGCGAGACCCAGTACTTC. Its protein is CASSFRSSGGETQYF.

The chain couples TRBV24-1 to TRBJ1-4; no definite D call. V lost 2 bases and J 5 bases, leaving 20 bases between the germline ends. The CDR3 extends over 18 amino acids. Germline V gene data show CDR1 as KGHDR and CDR2 as SFDVKD. The CDR3 sequence is CATSDSSVFLRINEKLFF. In nucleotides, the CDR3 is TGTGCCACCAGTGATTCTAGCGTATTTTTAAGAATAAATGAAAAACTGTTTTTT.

CDR3: CAISGRVDSPLHF. The CDR3, as DNA: TGTGCCATATCGGGCAGGGTGGACTCACCCCTCCACTTT. The chain joins TRBV6-5 to TRBJ1-6; the D gene is possibly TRBD1 (5 bases). Per germline, CDR1 MNHEY and CDR2 SVGAGI. Trimming took 10 bases from V and 10 from J, leaving 17 bases between them. The CDR3 is made up of 13 amino acids.

The rearrangement joins TRBV7-9 to TRBJ1-2; D not resolved. There are 13 residues in the CDR3. V was cut by 0 bases and J by 8 bases, with 10 bases left in between. CDR1 and CDR2 (germline): SEHNR, FQNEAQ (reference sequence). CDR3 DNA: TGTGCCAGCAGCTTAGCGTATAGTCGGGGCTACACCTTC. Its translation is CASSLAYSRGYTF.

The CDR3 spells CASSPLAGNYNEQFF. The CDR3 DNA reads as TGTGCCAGCAGCCCTCTAGCGGGGAATTACAATGAGCAGTTCTTC. The V gene is TRBV7-2, the J gene TRBJ2-1; 9 nucleotides align to TRBD2. V was pared by 5 bases and J by 4 bases, with 6 bases of the junction left unmatched. This CDR3 is built from 15 residues. In germline, CDR1 is SGHTA, CDR2 FQGNSA.

The chain uses TRBV19 and TRBJ2-7, with 7 bases lining up with TRBD1. The trim removed 5 bases at V and 4 bases at J, leaving 5 bases unmatched. Germline CDR1 is LNHDA and CDR2 is SQIVND (reference sequence). The CDR3 consists of 13 residues. CDR3 sequence reads: CASSPGQTYEQYF. CDR3 sequence (DNA): TGTGCCAGTAGTCCGGGACAGACATACGAGCAGTACTTC.

The chain combines TRBV18 with TRBJ1-3, with unresolved D. With 0 bases removed from V and 0 bases from J, the gap between germline ends came to 9 bases. The CDR3 is 16 amino acids. Looked up from germline, CDR1 is KGHSH and CDR2 is LQKENI. The CDR3 here is CASSPPGRLSGNTIYF. The CDR3 coding sequence is TGTGCCAGCTCACCACCGGGCAGGCTCTCTGGAAACACCATATATTTT.

The chain links TRBV6-2 or TRBV6-3 to TRBJ2-5; 12 bases agree with TRBD2. Per germline, CDR1 MNHEY and CDR2 SVGEGT. The CDR3 spans 16 residues. V was clipped by 6 bases and J by 5 bases; unmatched bases: 10. CDR3 in DNA: TGTGCCAGCAGCACTACCCTAGCGGGGGGGTGGGAGACCCAGTACTTC. It specifies CASSTTLAGGWETQYF.

The CDR3 DNA is TGTGCCTGGAGCCCCGAGGCTCACTATGGCTACACCTTC. This encodes CAWSPEAHYGYTF. The chain employs TRBV30 and TRBJ1-2; D remains unclear. Germline V gives CDR1 GTSNPN, CDR2 SVGIG (reference sequence). CDR3 length: 13 residues. Trimming removed 3 bases at V and 3 bases at J, with 11 bases between.

This rearrangement joins TRBV5-8 to TRBJ2-1; 8 bases are a match to TRBD2. The CDR3 length is 15 residues. Germline CDR1 and CDR2: SGHTS and YDEGEE. The V gene end was trimmed by 4 bases and the J gene end by 9 bases; junction bases not matched to a gene: 12. CDR3 nucleotides: TGTGCCAGCAGCCGGGGGGGACTAGGTTGGGGTGAGCAGTTCTTC. Protein sequence: CASSRGGLGWGEQFF. Full variable domain (rest looked up from reference TRBV5-8 and TRBJ2-1): EAGVTQSPTHLIKTRGQQATLRCSPISGHTSVYWYQQALGLGLQFLLWYDEGEERNRGNFPPRFSGRQFPNYSSELNVNALELEDSALYLCASSRGGLGWGEQFFGPGTRLTVL.

This clone occurred once. This sequence joins TRBV28 and TRBJ2-3; D gene ambiguous. V was clipped by 5 bases and J by 12 bases, with 15 bases between them. The CDR3 consists of 12 residues. Germline V CDR1 and CDR2: MDHEN, SYDVKM. Written as DNA, the CDR3 is TGTGCCAGCAGTCCCTACTTGGGCCCCCAGTATTTT. It codes for CASSPYLGPQYF.

About this clone: Other DNA sequences within the sample encode an identical CDR3. This sequence joins TRBV7-3 and TRBJ2-5; 8 nucleotides match TRBD2. CDR1 and CDR2 (germline): SGHTA, FQGTGA. Trimming removed 5 bases from V and 5 bases from J; junction bases left unmatched: 4. CDR3 length: 13 residues. In nucleotides, the CDR3 is TGTGCCAGCAGCCCGGGAGGGCGGGAGACCCAGTACTTC. It translates to CASSPGGRETQYF.